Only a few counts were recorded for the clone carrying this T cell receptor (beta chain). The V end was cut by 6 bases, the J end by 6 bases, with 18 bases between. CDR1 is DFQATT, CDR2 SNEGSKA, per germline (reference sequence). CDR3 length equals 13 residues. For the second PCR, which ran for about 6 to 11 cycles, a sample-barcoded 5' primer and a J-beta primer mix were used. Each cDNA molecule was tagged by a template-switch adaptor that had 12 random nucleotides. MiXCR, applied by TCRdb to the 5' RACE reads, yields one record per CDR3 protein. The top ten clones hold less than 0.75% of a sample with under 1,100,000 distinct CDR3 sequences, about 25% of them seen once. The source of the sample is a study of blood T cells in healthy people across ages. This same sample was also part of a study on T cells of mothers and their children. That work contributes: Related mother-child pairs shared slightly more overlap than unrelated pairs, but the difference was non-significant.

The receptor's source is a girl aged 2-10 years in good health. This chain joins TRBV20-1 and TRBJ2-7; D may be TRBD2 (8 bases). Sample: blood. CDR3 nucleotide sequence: TGCAGTGCACCGGGGGGGCAGGGGGTCGAGCAGTACTTC. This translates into CSAPGGQGVEQYF.